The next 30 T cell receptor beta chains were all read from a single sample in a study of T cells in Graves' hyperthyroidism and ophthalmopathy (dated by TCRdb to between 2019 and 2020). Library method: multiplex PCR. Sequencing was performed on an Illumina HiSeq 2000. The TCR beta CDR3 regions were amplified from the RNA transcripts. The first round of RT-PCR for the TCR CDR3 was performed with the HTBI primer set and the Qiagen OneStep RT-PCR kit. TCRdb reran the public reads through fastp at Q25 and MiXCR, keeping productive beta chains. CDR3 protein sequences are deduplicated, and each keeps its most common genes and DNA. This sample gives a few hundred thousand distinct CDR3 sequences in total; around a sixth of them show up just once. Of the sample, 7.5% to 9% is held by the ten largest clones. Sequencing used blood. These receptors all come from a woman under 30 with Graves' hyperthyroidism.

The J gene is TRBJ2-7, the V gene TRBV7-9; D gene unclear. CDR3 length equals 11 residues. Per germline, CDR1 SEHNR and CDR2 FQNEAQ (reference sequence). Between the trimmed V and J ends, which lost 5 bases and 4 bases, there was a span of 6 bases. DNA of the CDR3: TGTGCCAGCAGCCCCAGGTACGAGCAGTACTTC. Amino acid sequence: CASSPRYEQYF.

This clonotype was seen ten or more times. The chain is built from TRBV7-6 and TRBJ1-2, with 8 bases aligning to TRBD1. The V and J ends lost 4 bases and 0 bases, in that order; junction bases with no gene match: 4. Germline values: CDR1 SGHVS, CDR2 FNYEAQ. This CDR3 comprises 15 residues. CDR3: CASSYWTGTNYGYTF. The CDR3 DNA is TGTGCCAGCAGCTACTGGACAGGGACTAACTATGGCTACACCTTC.

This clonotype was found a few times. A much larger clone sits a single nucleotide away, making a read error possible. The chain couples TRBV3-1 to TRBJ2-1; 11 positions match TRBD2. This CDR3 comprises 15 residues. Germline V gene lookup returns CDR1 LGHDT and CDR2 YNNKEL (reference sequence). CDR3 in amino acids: CASRVTSGGHNGQFF. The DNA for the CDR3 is TGTGCCAGCAGGGTTACTAGCGGGGGACACAATGGGCAGTTCTTC.

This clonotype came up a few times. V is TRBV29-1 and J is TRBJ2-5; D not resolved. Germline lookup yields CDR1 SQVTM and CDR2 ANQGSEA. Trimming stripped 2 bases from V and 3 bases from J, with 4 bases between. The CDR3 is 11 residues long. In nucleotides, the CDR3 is TGCAGCGTTGAACTAGAAGAGACCCAGTACTTC. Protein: CSVELEETQYF.

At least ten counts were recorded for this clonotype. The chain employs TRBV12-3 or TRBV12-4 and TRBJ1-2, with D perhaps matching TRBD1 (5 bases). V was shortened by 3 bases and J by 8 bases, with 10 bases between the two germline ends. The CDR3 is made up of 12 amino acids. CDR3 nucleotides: TGTGCCAGCAGTTTTGGGGGAAGGGGCTACACCTTC. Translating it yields CASSFGGRGYTF.

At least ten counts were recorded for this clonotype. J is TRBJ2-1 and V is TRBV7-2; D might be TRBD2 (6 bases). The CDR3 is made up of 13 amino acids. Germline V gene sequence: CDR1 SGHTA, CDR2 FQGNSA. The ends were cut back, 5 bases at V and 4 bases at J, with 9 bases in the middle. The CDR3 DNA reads TGTGCCAGCAGCCGTCGGGGGTACAATGAGCAGTTCTTC. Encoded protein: CASSRRGYNEQFF.

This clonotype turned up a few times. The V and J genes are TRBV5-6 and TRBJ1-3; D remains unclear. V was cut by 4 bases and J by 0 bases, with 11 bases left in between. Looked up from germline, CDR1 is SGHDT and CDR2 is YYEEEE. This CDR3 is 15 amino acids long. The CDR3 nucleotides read TGTGCCAGCAGCCTTACAAGATACTCTGGAAACACCATATATTTT. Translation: CASSLTRYSGNTIYF.

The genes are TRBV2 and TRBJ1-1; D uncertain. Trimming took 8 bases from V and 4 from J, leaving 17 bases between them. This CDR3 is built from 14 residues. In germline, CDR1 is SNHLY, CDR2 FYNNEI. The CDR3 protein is CASQEGRARTEAFF. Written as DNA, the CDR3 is TGTGCCAGCCAGGAGGGAAGGGCCCGCACTGAAGCTTTCTTT.

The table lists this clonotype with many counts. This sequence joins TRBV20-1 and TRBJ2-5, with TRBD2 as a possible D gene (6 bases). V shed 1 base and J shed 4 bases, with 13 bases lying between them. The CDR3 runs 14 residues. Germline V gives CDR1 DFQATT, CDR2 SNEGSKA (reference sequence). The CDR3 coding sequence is TGCAGTGCTAGAGCGGGGGTCGGACGAGAGACCCAGTACTTC. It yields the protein CSARAGVGRETQYF.

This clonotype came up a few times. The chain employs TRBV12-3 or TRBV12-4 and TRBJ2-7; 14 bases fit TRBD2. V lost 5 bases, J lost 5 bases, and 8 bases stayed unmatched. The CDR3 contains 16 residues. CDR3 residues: CASSPGTSGSTHEQYF. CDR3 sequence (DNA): TGTGCCAGCAGTCCAGGGACTAGCGGGAGTACCCACGAGCAGTACTTC.

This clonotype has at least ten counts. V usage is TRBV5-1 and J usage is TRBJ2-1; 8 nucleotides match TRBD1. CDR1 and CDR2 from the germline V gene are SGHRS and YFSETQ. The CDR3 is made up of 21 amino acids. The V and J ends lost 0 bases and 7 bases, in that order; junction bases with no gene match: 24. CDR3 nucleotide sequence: TGCGCCAGCAGCTTGGTCCCCGTCGCTCGGCAGGGGGCCCTTGGTTTTAATGAGCAGTTCTTC. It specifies CASSLVPVARQGALGFNEQFF.

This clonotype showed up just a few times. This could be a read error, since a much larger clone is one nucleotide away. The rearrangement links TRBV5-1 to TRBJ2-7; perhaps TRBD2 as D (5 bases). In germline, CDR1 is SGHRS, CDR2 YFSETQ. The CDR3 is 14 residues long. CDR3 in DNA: TGCGCCAGCAGCTTGTACCTGACTAACTACGAGCAGCACTTC. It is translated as CASSLYLTNYEQHF.

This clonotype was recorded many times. CDR3 sequence reads: CASSLSRDRGGQETQYF. For the CDR3, the DNA is TGTGCCAGCAGCTTAAGTCGAGACAGGGGTGGCCAAGAGACCCAGTACTTC. The chain carries TRBV11-2 and TRBJ2-5, with 8 bases that match TRBD1. V dropped 2 bases and J dropped 1; count of bases not matched to a gene: 9. Per the germline V gene, CDR1 is SGHAT and CDR2 is FQNNGV. CDR3 length: 17 residues.

The CDR3 sequence: CASSPTASAKNIQYF. CDR3 coding DNA: TGTGCCAGCAGTCCCACAGCATCAGCCAAAAACATTCAGTACTTC. The rearrangement joins TRBV28 to TRBJ2-4, with D hard to call. Per the germline V gene, CDR1 is MDHEN and CDR2 is SYDVKM. V lost 5 bases and J lost 0, with 11 bases in between. The CDR3 totals 15 residues.

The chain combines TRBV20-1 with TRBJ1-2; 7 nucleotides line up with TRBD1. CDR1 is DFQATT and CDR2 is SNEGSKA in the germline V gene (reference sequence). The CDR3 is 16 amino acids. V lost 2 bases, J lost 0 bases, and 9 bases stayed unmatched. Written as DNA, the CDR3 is TGCAGTGCTAGAATCGGGACAGCGGCAGCTAACTATGGCTACACCTTC. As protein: CSARIGTAAANYGYTF.

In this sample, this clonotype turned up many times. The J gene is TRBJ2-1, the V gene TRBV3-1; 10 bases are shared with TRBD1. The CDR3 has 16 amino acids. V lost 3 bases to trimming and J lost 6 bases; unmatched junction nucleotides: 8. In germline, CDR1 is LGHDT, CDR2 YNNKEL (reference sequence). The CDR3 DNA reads TGTGCCAGCAGCCAGACCCCAGGGACAGGGGTCAATGAGCAGTTCTTC. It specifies CASSQTPGTGVNEQFF.

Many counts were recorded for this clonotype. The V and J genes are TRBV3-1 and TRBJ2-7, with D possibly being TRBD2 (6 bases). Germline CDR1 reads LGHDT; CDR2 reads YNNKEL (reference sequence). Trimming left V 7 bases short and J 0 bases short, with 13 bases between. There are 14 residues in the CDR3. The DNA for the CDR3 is TGTGCCAGCATTTGGACTAACCCCTCCTACGAGCAGTACTTC. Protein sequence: CASIWTNPSYEQYF.

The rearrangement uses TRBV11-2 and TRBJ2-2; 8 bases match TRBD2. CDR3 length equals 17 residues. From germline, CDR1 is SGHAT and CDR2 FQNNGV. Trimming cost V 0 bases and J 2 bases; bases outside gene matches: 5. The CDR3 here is CASSLDLAGGNTGELFF. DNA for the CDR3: TGTGCCAGCAGCTTAGATTTGGCGGGAGGAAACACCGGGGAGCTGTTTTTT.

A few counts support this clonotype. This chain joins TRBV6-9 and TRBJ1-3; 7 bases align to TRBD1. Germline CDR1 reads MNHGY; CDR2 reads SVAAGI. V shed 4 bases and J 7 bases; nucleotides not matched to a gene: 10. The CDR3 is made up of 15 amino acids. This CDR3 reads CASSSGKGARNTIYF. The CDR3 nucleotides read TGTGCCAGCAGTTCGGGAAAGGGGGCGAGGAACACCATATATTTT.

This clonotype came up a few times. The CDR3 sequence is CASSPGTNSYEQYF. CDR3 coding DNA: TGTGCCAGCTCACCCGGGACTAACTCCTACGAGCAGTACTTC. The chain employs TRBV18 and TRBJ2-7, with 7 bases matching TRBD2. The CDR3 sequence is 14 residues long. Germline CDR1 and CDR2: KGHSH and LQKENI. J was trimmed by 0 bases and V by 3 bases; bases with no gene match: 2.

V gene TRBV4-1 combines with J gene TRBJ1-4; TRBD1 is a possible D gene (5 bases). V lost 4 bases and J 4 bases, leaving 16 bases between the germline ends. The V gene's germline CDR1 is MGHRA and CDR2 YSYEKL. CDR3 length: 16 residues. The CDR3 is CASSPSAGGNNEKLFF. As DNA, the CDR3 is TGCGCCAGCAGCCCTTCTGCGGGGGGGAATAATGAAAAACTGTTTTTT.

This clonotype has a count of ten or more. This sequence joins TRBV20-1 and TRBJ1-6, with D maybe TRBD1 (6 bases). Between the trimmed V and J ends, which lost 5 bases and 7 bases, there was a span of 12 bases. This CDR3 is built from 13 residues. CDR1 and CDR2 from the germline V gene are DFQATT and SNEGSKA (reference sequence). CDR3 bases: TGCAGTGCTTCACAGGGTCGGAATTCACCCCTCCACTTT. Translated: CSASQGRNSPLHF.

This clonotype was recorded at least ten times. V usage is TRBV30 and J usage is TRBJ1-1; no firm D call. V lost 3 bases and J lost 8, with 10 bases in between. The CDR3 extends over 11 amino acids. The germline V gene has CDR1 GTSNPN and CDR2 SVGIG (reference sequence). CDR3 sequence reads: CAWREGTEAFF. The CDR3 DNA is TGTGCCTGGAGGGAGGGAACCGAAGCTTTCTTT.

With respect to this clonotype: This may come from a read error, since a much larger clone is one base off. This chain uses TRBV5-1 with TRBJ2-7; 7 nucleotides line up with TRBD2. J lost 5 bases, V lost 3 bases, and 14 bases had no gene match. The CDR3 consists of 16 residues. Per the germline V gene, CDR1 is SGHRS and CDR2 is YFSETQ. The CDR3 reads CASSSPGGGGDDEQYF. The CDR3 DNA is TGCGCCAGCAGCTCCCCCGGCGGGGGTGGCGACGACGAGCAGTACTTC.

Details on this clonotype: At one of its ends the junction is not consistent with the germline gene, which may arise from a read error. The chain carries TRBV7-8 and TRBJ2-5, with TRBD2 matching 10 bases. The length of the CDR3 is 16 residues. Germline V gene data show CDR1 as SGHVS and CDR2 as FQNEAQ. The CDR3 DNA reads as TGCGCCAGCAGCCTCGGACTAGCGGTATTCCAAGAGACCCAGTACTTC. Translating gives CASSLGLAVFQETQYF.

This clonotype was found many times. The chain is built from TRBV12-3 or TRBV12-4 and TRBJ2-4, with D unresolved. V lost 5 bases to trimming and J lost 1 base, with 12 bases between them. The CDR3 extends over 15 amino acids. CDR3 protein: CASSPTGPAKNIQYF. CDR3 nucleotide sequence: TGTGCCAGCAGTCCGACGGGCCCCGCCAAAAACATTCAGTACTTC.

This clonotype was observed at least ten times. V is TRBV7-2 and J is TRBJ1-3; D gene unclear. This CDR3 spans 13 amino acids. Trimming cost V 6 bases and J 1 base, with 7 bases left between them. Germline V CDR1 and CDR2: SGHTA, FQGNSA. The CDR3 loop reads CASSRYSGNTIYF. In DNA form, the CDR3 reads TGTGCCAGCAGTCGTTATTCTGGAAACACCATATATTTT.

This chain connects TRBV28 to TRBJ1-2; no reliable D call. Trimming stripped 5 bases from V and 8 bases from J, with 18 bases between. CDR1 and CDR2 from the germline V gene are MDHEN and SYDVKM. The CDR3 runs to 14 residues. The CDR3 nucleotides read TGTGCCAGCAGTACCCTCGGCAGAGGGAGCGGCTACACCTTC. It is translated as CASSTLGRGSGYTF.

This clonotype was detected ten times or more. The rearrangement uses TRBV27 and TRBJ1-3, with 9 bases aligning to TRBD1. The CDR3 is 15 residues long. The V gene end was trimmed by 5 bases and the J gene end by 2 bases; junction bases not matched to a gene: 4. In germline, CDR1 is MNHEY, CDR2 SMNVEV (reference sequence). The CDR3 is CASSPRTGAGNTIYF. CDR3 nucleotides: TGTGCCAGCAGTCCCCGGACAGGGGCTGGAAACACCATATATTTT.

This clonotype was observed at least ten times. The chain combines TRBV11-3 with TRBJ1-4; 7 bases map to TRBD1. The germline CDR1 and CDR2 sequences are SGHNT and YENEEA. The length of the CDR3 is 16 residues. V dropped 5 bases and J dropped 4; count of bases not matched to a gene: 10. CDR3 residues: CASSPGTDTFNEKLFF. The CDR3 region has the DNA TGTGCCAGCAGCCCCGGGACAGACACCTTTAATGAAAAACTGTTTTTT.